This T cell receptor (beta chain) was profiled in a study of PD-L1 blockade in urothelial cancer. Overall study context: Earlier, patients had received 0 to 3 chemotherapy regimens. Once treatment had started, blood was analyzed at 3 weeks (second dose) and again at 6 weeks. Overall study results and limits: For durable-benefit patients, tumor-associated blood clones expanded more at 3 weeks.

The time point: pretreatment peripheral blood. The repertoire was sequenced with immunoSEQ multiplex PCR; TCRdb's copy has only in-frame clones and lacks some. The sample shows fewer than 95,000 clones, 84% of them seen only once. For this clone: The antigen remains unidentified.

Germline V lookup: CDR1 SGHTA, CDR2 FQGTGA. Trimming cost V 5 bases and J 7 bases; bases outside gene matches: 7. The CDR3 is 14 amino acids. V is TRBV7-3 and J is TRBJ2-5; 10 bases line up with TRBD2. The sample consisted of PBMCs, taken around atezolizumab (anti-PD-L1) treatment. The clonotype comes from a man in his fifties or sixties with urothelial cancer. The CDR3 protein is CASSPSGGAVTQYF. In nucleotides, the CDR3 is TGTGCCAGCAGCCCCAGCGGGGGGGCGGTGACCCAGTACTTC. Full variable domain (outside the CDR3, taken from reference TRBV7-3 and TRBJ2-5): GAGVSQTPSNKVTEKGKYVELRCDPISGHTALYWYRQSLGQGPEFLIYFQGTGAADDSGLPNDRFFAVRPEGSVSTLKIQRTERGDSAVYLCASSPSGGAVTQYFGPGTRLLVL.